This T cell receptor (beta chain) was captured in a study of shared clonotypes between healthy human individuals. Background on the study: Donors had three CD4 naive, three CD4 memory, two CD8 naive and one CD8 memory plate apiece.

With V trimmed by 3 bases and J by 1 base, 13 bases remained unmatched. CDR1 is MNHEY and CDR2 is SMNVEV in the germline V gene (reference sequence). This CDR3 has 19 amino acids. In regard to this clone: Antigen specificity is unknown.

As handled by the study authors: ImmunoSEQ supplied junction-only sequences lacking quality scores, so filtering was different. Using immunoSEQ multiplex PCR, the repertoire was profiled, and TCRdb retains in-frame clones only, with some absent. The D gene and trimming were derived from the DNA, and the V and J assignments and clone size from that table. In the table there are about 2.4 million clones, 93% of which are singletons. Study-level points and caveats: Clonotypes that were shared across a handful of donors made up about 4.5% of naive CD4 clonotypes.

This receptor was identified in a man between 18 and 29 years old in good health. Some clones in this sample may be carry-over from other donors' samples. V gene TRBV27 combines with J gene TRBJ2-1, with TRBD2 matching 9 bases. Specimen: naive CD4+ T cells from PBMCs. The subset is: CD45RA+ positively selected. CDR3 protein: CASSFESGRPLRSYNEQFF. The CDR3 nucleotides read TGTGCCAGCAGTTTCGAGAGCGGGAGGCCCCTCAGATCCTACAATGAGCAGTTCTTC.